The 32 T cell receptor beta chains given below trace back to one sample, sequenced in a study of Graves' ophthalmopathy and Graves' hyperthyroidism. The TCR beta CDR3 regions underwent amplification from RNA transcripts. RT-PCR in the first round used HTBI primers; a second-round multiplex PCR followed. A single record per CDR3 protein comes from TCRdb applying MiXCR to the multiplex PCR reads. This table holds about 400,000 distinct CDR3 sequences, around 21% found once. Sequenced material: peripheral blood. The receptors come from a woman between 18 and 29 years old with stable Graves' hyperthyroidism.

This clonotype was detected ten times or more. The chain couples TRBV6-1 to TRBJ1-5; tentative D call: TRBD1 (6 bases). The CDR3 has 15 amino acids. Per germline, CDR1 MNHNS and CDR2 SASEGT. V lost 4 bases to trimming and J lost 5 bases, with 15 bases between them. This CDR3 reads CASSAMRGHDQPQHF. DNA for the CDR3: TGTGCCAGCAGTGCGATGAGGGGACACGATCAGCCCCAGCATTTT.

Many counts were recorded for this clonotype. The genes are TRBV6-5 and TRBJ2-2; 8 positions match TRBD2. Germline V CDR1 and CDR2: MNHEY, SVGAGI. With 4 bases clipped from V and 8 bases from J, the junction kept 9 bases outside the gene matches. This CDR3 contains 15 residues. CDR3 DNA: TGTGCCAGCAGTTGGGGGACTAGTTCTACGGGGGAGCTGTTTTTT. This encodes CASSWGTSSTGELFF.

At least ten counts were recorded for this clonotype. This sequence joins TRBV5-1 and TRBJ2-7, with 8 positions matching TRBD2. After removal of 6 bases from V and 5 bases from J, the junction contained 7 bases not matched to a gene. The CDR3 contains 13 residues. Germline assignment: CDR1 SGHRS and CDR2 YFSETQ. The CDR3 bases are TGCGCCAGCACGGGGGGGAGGAGGAACGAGCAGTACTTC. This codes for CASTGGRRNEQYF.

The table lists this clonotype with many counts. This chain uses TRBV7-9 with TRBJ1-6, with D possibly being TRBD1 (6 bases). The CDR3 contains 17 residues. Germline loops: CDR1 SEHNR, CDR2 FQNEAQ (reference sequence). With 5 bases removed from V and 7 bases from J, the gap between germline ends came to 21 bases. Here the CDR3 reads CASSPAIASGENSPLHF. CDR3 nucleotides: TGTGCCAGCAGCCCCGCTATTGCTTCAGGGGAGAATTCACCCCTCCACTTT.

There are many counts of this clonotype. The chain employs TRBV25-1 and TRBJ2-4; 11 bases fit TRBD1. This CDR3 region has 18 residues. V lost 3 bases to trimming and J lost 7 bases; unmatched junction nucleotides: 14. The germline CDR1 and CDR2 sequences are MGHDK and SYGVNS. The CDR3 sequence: CASSEPRPGTGGGNIQYF. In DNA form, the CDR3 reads TGTGCCAGCAGTGAGCCCCGCCCCGGGACAGGGGGTGGGAACATTCAGTACTTC.

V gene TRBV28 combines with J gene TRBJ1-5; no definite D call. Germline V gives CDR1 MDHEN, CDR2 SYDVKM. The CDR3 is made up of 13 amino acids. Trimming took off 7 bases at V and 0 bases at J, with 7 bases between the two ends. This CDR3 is CASTYYSNQPQHF. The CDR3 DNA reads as TGTGCCAGCACCTATTATAGCAATCAGCCCCAGCATTTT. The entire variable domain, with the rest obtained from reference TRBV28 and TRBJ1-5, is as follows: DVKVTQSSRYLVKRTGEKVFLECVQDMDHENMFWYRQDPGLGLRLIYFSYDVKMKEKGDIPEGYSVSREKKERFSLILESASTNQTSMYLCASTYYSNQPQHFGDGTRLSIL.

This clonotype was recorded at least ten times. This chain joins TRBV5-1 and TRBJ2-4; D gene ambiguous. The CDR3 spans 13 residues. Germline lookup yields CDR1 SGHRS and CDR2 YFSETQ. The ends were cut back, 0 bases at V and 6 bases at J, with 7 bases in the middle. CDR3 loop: CASSLGDVNIQYF. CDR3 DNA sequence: TGCGCCAGCAGCTTGGGTGACGTAAACATTCAGTACTTC.

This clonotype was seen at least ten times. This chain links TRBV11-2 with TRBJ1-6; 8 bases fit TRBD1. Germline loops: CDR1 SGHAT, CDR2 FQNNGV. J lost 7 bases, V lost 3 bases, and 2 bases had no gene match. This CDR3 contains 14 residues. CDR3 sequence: CASSFQGANSPLHF. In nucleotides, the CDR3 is TGTGCCAGCAGCTTTCAGGGGGCAAATTCACCCCTCCACTTT.

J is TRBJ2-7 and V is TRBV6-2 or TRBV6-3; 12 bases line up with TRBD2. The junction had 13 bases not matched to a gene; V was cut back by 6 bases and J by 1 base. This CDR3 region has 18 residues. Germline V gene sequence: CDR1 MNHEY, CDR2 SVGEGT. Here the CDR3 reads CASSPRLAGERVSYEQYF. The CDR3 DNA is TGTGCCAGCAGCCCCCGACTAGCGGGGGAGCGGGTTTCCTACGAGCAGTACTTC.

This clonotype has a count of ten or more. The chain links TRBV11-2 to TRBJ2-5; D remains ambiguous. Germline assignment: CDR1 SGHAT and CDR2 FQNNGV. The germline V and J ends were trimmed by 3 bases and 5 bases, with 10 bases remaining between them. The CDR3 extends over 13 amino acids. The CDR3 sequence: CASSFRREETQYF. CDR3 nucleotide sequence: TGTGCCAGCAGCTTTAGGCGCGAGGAGACCCAGTACTTC.

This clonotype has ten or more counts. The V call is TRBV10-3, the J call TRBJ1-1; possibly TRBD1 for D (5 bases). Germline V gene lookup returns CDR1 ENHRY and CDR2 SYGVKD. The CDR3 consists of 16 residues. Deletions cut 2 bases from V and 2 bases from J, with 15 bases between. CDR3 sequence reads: CAISEGAGGFNTEAFF. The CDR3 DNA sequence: TGTGCCATCAGTGAGGGGGCAGGAGGGTTTAACACTGAAGCTTTCTTT.

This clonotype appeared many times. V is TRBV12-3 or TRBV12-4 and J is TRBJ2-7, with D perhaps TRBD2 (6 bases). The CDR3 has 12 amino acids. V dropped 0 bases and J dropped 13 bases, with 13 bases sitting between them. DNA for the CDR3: TGTGCCAGCAGTTTAGCCGGGCTAGCGTGTTACTTC. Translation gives CASSLAGLACYF.

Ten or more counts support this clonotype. CDR3 coding DNA: TGTGCCAGCAGCTTTTCCGGCGGCCTAGCCTACGAGCAGTACTTC. Translation gives CASSFSGGLAYEQYF. The chain links TRBV7-8 to TRBJ2-7; no clear D gene. V was cut by 3 bases and J by 2 bases, with 14 bases left in between. Germline V gene sequence: CDR1 SGHVS, CDR2 FQNEAQ. This CDR3 comprises 15 residues.

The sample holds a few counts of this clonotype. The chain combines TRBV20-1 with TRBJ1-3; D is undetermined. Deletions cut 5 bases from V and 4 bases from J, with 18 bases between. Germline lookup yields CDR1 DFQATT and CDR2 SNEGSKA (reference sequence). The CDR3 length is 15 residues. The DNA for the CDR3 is TGCAGTGCTTTTCCGGGCTCGGGCGCCGGAAACACCATATATTTT. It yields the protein CSAFPGSGAGNTIYF.

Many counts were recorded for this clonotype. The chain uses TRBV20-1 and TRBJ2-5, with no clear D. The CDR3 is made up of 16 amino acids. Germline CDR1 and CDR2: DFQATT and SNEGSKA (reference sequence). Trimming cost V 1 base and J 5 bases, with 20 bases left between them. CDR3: CSARAFLAAFRETQYF. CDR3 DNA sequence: TGCAGTGCTAGAGCTTTTCTGGCAGCCTTTAGGGAGACCCAGTACTTC.

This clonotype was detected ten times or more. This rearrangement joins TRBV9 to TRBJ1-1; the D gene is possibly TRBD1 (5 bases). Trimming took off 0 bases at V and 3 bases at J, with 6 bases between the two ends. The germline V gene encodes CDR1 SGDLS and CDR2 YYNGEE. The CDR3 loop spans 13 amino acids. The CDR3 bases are TGTGCCAGCAGCGTAGGGGGGGACACTGAAGCTTTCTTT. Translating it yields CASSVGGDTEAFF.

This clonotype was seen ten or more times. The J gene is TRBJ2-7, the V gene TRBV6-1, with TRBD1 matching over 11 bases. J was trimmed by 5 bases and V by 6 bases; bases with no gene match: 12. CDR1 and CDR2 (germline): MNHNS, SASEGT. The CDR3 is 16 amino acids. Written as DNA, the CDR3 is TGTGCCAGCAGCCATGTACCGAGGACAGGGGGCGACGAGCAGTACTTC. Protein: CASSHVPRTGGDEQYF.

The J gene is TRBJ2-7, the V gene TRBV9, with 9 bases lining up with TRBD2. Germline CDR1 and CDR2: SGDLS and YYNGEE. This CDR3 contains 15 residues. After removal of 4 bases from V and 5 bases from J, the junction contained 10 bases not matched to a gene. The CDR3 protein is CASSPSSGGFHEQYF. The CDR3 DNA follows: TGTGCCAGCAGCCCCAGTAGCGGGGGATTCCACGAGCAGTACTTC.

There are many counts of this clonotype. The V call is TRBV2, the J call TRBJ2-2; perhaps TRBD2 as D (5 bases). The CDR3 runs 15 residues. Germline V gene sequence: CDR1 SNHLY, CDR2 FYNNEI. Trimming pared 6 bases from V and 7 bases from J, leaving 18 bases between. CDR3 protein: CASSDIGSVDGELFF. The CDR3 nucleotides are TGTGCCAGCAGCGATATAGGGAGTGTTGACGGGGAGCTGTTTTTT. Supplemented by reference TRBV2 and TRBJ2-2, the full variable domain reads EPEVTQTPSHQVTQMGQEVILRCVPISNHLYFYWYRQILGQKVEFLVSFYNNEISEKSEIFDDQFSVERPDGSNFTLKIRSTKLEDSAMYFCASSDIGSVDGELFFGEGSRLTVL.

CDR3 nucleotide sequence: TGTGCCAGCAACGACGGGGATCCGGGCAATCAGCCCCAGCATTTT. It encodes CASNDGDPGNQPQHF. The chain uses TRBV2 and TRBJ1-5; D is undetermined. This CDR3 spans 15 amino acids. Germline V gene data show CDR1 as SNHLY and CDR2 as FYNNEI. The V end lost 7 bases, the J end lost 2 bases, and 15 bases lay between the germline ends.

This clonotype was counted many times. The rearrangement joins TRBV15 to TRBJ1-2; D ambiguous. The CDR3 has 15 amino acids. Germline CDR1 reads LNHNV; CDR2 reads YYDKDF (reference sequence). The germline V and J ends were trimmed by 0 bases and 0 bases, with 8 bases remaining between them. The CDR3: CATSREDRPNYGYTF. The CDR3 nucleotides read TGTGCCACCAGCAGAGAGGACCGTCCTAACTATGGCTACACCTTC.

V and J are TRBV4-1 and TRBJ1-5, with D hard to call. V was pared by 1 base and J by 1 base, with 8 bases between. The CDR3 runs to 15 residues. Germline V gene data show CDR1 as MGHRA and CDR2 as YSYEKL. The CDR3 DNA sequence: TGCGCCAGCAGCCAAGTCGGGAACAGCAATCAGCCCCAGCATTTT. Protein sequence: CASSQVGNSNQPQHF.

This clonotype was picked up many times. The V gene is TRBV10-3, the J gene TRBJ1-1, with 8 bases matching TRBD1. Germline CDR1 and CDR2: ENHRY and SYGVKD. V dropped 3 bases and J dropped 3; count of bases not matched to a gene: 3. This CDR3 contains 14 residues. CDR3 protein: CAISDQGADTEAFF. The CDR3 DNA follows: TGTGCCATCAGTGACCAGGGGGCGGACACTGAAGCTTTCTTT.

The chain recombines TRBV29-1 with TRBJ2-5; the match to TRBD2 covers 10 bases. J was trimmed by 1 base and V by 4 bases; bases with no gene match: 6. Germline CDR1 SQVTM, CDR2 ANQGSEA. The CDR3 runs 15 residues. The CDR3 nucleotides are TGCAGCGTTGCTCTAGCGGGAGAGGGCCAAGAGACCCAGTACTTC. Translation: CSVALAGEGQETQYF.

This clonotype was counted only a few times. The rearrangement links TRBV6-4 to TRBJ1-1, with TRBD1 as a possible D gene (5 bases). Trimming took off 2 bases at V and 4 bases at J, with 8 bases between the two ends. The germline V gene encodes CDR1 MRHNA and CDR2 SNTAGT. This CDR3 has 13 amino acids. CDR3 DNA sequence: TGTGCCAGCAGTGACGGGGGGTTCACTGAAGCTTTCTTT. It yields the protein CASSDGGFTEAFF.

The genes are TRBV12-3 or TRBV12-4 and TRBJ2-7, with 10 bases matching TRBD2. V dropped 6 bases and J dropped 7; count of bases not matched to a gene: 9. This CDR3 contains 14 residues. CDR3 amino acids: CASSKREGLGEQYF. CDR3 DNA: TGTGCCAGCAGCAAGCGGGAGGGCCTTGGAGAGCAGTACTTC.

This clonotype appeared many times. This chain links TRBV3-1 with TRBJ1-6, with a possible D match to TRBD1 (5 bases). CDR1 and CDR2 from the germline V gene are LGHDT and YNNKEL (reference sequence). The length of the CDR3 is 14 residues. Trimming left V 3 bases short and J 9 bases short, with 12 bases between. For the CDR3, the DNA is TGTGCCAGCAGCCACGGGACGGATATTTCACCCCTCCACTTT. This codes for CASSHGTDISPLHF. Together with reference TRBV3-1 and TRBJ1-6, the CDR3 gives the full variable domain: DTAVSQTPKYLVTQMGNDKSIKCEQNLGHDTMYWYKQDSKKFLKIMFSYNNKELIINETVPNRFSPKSPDKAHLNLHINSLELGDSAVYFCASSHGTDISPLHFGNGTRLTVT.

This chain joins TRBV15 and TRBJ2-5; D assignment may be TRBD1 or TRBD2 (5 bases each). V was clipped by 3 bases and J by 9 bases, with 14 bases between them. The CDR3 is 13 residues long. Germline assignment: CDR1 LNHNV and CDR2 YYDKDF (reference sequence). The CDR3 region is CATSRGVVGSQYF. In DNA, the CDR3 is TGTGCCACCAGCAGGGGGGTCGTAGGGTCCCAGTACTTC.

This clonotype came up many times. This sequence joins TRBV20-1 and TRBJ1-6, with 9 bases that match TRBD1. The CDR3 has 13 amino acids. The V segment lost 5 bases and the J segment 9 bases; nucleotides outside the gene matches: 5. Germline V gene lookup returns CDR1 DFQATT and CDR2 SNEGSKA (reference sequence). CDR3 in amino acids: CSARTGEASPLHF. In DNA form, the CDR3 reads TGCAGTGCTCGGACAGGGGAAGCTTCACCCCTCCACTTT.

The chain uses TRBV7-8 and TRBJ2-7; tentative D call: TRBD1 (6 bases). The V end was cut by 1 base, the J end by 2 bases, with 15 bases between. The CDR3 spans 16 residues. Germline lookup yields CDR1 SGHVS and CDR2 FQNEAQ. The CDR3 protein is CASSLVLSQGTYEQYF. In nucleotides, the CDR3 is TGTGCCAGCAGCTTAGTCCTCTCCCAGGGGACCTACGAGCAGTACTTC.

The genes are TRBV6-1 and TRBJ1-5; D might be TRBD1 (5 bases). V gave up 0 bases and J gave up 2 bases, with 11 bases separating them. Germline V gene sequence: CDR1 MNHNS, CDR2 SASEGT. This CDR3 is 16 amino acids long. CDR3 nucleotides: TGTGCCAGCAGTGAAGCTGCAGGGATTGGCAATCAGCCCCAGCATTTT. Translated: CASSEAAGIGNQPQHF.

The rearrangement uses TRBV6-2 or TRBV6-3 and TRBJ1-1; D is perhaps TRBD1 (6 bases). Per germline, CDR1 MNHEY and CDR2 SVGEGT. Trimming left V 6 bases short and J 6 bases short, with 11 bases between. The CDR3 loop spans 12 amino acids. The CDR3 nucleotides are TGTGCCAGCAGAGCAGGGGTTTCTGAAGCTTTCTTT. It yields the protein CASRAGVSEAFF.